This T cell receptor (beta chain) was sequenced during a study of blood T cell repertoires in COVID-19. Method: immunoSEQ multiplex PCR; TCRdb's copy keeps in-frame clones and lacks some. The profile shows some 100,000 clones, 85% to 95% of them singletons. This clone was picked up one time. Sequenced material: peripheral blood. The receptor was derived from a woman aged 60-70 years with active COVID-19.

CDR3 protein: CASAPSGRGETQYF. CDR3 DNA sequence: TGTGCCAGCGCCCCGAGCGGGAGGGGAGAGACCCAGTACTTC. The V call is TRBV3-1 (or the pseudogene TRBV3-2), the J call TRBJ2-5, with TRBD2 identical over 10 bases. The CDR3 runs 14 residues. The germline CDR1 and CDR2 sequences are LGHDT and YNNKEL (reference sequence). The J segment lost 4 bases and the V segment lost 8 bases, leaving 7 bases of the junction unmatched.